This is a list of T cell receptor beta chains from one sample in a study of T cells in Graves' hyperthyroidism and ophthalmopathy. MiXCR, run by TCRdb on the multiplex PCR reads, gives a single entry per CDR3 protein. This table has fewer than 200,000 distinct CDR3 sequences, about 15% appearing once. Sequencing input: blood. These receptors were taken from a woman between 45 and 60 years old with Graves' hyperthyroidism. Each CDR3 is given with its conserved first and last residue. The D gene is left open where the match is weak. The size of a clone is reported for some rows only, either as once, few or many, or as a class for expanded clones.

clone_size,v_call,j_call,d_call,cdr3_nt,cdr3_aa
few,TRBV9,TRBJ1-3,.,TGTGCCAGCAGCGTAGCCGGGACCGACTCTGGAAACACCATATATTTT,CASSVAGTDSGNTIYF
many,TRBV7-9,TRBJ1-5,.,TGTGCCAGCAGCTTATCGGGGAACCAGCCCCAGCATTTT,CASSLSGNQPQHF
many,TRBV6-1,TRBJ1-2,TRBD1,TGTGCCAGCAGCCGCACGCAACAGGGGCGCTATGGCTACACCTTC,CASSRTQQGRYGYTF
.,TRBV4-1,TRBJ1-6,.,TGCGCCAGCAGCCAAGATTCGGGGTTGGGATCACCCCTCCACTTT,CASSQDSGLGSPLHF
many,TRBV11-2,TRBJ2-1,TRBD2,TGTGCCAGCAGCTTAGCTAGCGGGGGGTACAATGAGCAGTTCTTC,CASSLASGGYNEQFF
.,TRBV18,TRBJ2-4,.,TGTGCCAGCTCACCACCTGGACAGCTAGTTAACATTCAGTACTTC,CASSPPGQLVNIQYF
many,TRBV7-9,TRBJ1-1,TRBD1,TGTGCCAGCAGCCCACTACAGGGGGCGAACACTGAAGCTTTCTTT,CASSPLQGANTEAFF
many,TRBV18,TRBJ2-1,.,TGTGCCAGCTCACCAGCCTCAGGGCAGTTCTTC,CASSPASGQFF
many,TRBV12-3/TRBV12-4,TRBJ2-7,.,TGTGCCAGCAGTTTAATAGCTAGGCGTCCAACGTTCTCCTACGAGCAGTACTTC,CASSLIARRPTFSYEQYF
many,TRBV7-9,TRBJ1-1,.,TGTGCCAGCAGCTTAGTGCAGAACACTGAAGCTTTCTTT,CASSLVQNTEAFF
many,TRBV7-9,TRBJ1-1,.,TGTGCCAGCAGCTTTTTGTCTGACAGGAACACTGAAGCTTTCTTT,CASSFLSDRNTEAFF
many,TRBV11-2,TRBJ2-7,.,TGTGCCAGCAGCCCCTTGGGTCGAGCCAGGGGTGCAGGCTACGAGCAGTACTTC,CASSPLGRARGAGYEQYF
many,TRBV27,TRBJ2-1,.,TGTGCCAGCAAATACAGGGCCGGCAATGAGCAGTTCTTC,CASKYRAGNEQFF
.,TRBV9,TRBJ1-6,.,TGTGCCAGCAGCCCAGGGATGGAGGGTTCACCCCTCCACTTT,CASSPGMEGSPLHF
.,TRBV5-1,TRBJ2-7,.,TGCGCCAGTGCAGGATCCTCGAACTTCGAGCAGTACTTC,CASAGSSNFEQYF